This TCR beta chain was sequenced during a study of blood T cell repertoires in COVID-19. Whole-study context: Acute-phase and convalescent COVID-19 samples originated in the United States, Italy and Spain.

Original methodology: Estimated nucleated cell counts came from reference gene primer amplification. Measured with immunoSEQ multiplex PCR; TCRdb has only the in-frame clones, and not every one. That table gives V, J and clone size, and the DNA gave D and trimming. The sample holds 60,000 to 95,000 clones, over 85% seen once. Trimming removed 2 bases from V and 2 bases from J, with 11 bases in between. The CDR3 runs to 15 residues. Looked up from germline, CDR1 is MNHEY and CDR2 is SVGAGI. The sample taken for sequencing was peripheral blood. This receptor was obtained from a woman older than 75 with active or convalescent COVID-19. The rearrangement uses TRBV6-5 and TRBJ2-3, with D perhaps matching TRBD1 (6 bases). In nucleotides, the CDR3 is TGTGCCAGCAGTTACCGGCAGGGGAACACAGATACGCAGTATTTT. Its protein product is CASSYRQGNTDTQYF.